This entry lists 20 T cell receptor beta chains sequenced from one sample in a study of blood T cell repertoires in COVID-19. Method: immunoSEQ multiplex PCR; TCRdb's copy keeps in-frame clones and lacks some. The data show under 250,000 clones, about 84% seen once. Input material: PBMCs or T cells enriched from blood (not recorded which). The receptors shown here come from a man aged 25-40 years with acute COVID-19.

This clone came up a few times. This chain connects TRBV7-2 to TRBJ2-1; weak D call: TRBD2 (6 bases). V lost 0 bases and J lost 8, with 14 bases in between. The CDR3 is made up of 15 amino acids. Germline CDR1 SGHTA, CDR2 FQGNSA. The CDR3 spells CASSLALERRDEQFF. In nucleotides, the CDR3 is TGTGCCAGCAGCTTAGCGCTTGAGAGGAGGGATGAGCAGTTCTTC.

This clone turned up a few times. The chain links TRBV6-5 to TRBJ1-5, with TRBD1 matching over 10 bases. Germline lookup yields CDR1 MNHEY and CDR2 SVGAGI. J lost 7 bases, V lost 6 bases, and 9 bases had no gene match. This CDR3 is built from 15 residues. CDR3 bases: TGTGCCAGCAGGTCCGGGACAGGGGAGAGGCAGCCCCAGCATTTT. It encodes CASRSGTGERQPQHF.

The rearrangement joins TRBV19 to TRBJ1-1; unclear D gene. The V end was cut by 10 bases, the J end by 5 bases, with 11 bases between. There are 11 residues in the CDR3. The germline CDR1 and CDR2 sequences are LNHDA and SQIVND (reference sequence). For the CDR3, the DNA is TGTGCCACTTCAACCGGGACTGAAGCTTTCTTT. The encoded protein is CATSTGTEAFF.

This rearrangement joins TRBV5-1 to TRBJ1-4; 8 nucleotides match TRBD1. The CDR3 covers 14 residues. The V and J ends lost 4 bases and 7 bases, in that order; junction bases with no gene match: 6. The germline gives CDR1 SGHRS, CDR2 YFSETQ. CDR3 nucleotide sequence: TGCGCCAGCAGCCTGGACAGGGTCGGTGAAAAACTGTTTTTT. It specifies CASSLDRVGEKLFF.

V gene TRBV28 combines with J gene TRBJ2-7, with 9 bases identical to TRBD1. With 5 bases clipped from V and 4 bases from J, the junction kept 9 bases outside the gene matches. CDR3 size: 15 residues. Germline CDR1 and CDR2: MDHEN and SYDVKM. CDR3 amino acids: CASSPGQGILYEQYF. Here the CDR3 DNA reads TGTGCCAGCAGTCCGGGACAGGGAATTTTGTACGAGCAGTACTTC.

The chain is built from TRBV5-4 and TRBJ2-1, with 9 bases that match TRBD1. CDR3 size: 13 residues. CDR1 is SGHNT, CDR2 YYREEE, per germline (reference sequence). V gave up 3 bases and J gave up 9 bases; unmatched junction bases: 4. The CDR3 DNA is TGTGCCAGCAGCTGGGGACAGGGAAGTGAGCAGTTCTTC. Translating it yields CASSWGQGSEQFF.

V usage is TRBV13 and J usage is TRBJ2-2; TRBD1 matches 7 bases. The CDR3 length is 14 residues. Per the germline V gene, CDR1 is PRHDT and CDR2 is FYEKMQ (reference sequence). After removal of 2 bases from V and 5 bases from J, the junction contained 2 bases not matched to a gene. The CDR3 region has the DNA TGTGCCAGCAGCTTAAGGGGGCGGACCGGGGAGCTGTTTTTT. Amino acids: CASSLRGRTGELFF.

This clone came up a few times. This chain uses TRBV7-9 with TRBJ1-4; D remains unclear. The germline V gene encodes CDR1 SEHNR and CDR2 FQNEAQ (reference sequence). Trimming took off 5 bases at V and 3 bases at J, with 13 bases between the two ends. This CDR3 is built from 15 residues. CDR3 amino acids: CASSPLKAANEKLFF. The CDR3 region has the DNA TGTGCCAGCAGCCCACTCAAGGCGGCTAATGAAAAACTGTTTTTT.

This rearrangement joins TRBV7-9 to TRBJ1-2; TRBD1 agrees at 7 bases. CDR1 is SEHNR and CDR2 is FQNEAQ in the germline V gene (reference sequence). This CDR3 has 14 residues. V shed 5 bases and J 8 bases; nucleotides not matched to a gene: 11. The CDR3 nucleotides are TGTGCCAGCAGCAGCCCCGGGACAGCCCGGGGCTACACCTTC. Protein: CASSSPGTARGYTF.

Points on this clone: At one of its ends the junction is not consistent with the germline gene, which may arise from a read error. CDR3 protein: CKGTRIAF. The DNA for the CDR3 is TGCAAAGGGACAAGAATTGCCTTC. This chain connects TRBV20-1 to TRBJ1-2, with D possibly matching TRBD1 (6 bases). Germline V gene sequence: CDR1 DFQATT, CDR2 SNEGSKA (reference sequence). This CDR3 has 8 amino acids.

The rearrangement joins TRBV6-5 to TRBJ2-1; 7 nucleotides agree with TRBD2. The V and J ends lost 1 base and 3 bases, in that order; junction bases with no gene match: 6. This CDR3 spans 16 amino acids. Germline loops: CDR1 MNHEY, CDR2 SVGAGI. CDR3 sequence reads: CASSYLRGGGYNEQFF. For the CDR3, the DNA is TGTGCCAGCAGTTACTTGCGGGGCGGGGGCTACAATGAGCAGTTCTTC.

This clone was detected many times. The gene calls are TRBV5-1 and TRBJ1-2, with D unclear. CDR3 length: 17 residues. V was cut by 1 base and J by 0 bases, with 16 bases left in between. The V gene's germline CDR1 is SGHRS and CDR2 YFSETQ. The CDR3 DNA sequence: TGCGCCAGCAGCTTGCGACCGGTGGGAGAGACTAACTATGGCTACACCTTC. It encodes CASSLRPVGETNYGYTF.

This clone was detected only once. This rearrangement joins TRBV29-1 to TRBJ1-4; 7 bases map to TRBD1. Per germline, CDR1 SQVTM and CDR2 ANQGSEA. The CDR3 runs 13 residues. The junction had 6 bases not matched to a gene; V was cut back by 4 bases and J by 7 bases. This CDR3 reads CSVGRDSGEKLFF. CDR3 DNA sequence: TGCAGCGTTGGCCGGGACAGTGGTGAAAAACTGTTTTTT.

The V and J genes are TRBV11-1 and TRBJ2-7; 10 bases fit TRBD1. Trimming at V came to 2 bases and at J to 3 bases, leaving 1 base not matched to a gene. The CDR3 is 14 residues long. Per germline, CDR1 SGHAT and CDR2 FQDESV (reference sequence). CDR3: CASSLRTGGYEQYF. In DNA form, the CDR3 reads TGTGCCAGCAGCTTACGGACAGGGGGCTACGAGCAGTACTTC.

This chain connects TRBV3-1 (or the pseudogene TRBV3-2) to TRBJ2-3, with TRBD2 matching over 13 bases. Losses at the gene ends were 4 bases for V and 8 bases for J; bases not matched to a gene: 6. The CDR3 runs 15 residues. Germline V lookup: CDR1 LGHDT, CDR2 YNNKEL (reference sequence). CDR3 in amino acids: CASSPGLAGDRTQYF. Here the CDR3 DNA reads TGTGCCAGCAGCCCCGGACTAGCGGGGGATCGTACGCAGTATTTT.

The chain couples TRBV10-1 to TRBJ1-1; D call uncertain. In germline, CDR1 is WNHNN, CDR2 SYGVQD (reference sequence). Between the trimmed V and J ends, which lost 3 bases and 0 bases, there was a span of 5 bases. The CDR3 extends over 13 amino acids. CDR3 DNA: TGCGCCAGCAGTGAACAGCTGAACACTGAAGCTTTCTTT. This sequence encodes CASSEQLNTEAFF.

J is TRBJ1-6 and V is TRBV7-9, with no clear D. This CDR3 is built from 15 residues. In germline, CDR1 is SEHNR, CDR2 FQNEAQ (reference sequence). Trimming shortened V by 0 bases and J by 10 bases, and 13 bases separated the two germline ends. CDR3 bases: TGTGCCAGCAGCTTAGCGGCAGGTGCCAGCTCACCCCTCCACTTT. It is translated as CASSLAAGASSPLHF.

The CDR3 protein is CASSTGTGVSPLHF. In DNA, the CDR3 is TGTGCCAGCAGTACCGGGACAGGGGTGTCACCCCTCCACTTT. The rearrangement uses TRBV7-3 and TRBJ1-6, with 10 bases lining up with TRBD1. V lost 6 bases to trimming and J lost 10 bases; unmatched junction nucleotides: 6. This CDR3 comprises 14 residues. The germline CDR1 and CDR2 sequences are SGHTA and FQGTGA. The full variable domain, with the rest looked up from reference TRBV7-3 and TRBJ1-6, is GAGVSQTPSNKVTEKGKYVELRCDPISGHTALYWYRQSLGQGPEFLIYFQGTGAADDSGLPNDRFFAVRPEGSVSTLKIQRTERGDSAVYLCASSTGTGVSPLHFGNGTRLTVT.

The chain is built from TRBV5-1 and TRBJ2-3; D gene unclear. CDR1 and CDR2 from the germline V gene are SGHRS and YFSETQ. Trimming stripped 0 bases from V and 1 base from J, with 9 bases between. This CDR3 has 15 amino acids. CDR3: CASSLGSSGTDTQYF. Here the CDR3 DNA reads TGCGCCAGCAGCTTGGGTAGCTCTGGCACAGATACGCAGTATTTT. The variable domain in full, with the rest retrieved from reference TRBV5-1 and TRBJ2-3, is KAGVTQTPRYLIKTRGQQVTLSCSPISGHRSVSWYQQTPGQGLQFLFEYFSETQRNKGNFPGRFSGRQFSNSRSEMNVSTLELGDSALYLCASSLGSSGTDTQYFGPGTRLTVL.

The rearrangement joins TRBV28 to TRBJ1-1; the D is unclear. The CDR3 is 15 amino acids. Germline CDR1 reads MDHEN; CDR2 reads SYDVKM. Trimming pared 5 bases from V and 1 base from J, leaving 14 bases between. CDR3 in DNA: TGTGCCAGCAGTGTCTCAGGATCTTGGAACACTGAAGCTTTCTTT. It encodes CASSVSGSWNTEAFF.